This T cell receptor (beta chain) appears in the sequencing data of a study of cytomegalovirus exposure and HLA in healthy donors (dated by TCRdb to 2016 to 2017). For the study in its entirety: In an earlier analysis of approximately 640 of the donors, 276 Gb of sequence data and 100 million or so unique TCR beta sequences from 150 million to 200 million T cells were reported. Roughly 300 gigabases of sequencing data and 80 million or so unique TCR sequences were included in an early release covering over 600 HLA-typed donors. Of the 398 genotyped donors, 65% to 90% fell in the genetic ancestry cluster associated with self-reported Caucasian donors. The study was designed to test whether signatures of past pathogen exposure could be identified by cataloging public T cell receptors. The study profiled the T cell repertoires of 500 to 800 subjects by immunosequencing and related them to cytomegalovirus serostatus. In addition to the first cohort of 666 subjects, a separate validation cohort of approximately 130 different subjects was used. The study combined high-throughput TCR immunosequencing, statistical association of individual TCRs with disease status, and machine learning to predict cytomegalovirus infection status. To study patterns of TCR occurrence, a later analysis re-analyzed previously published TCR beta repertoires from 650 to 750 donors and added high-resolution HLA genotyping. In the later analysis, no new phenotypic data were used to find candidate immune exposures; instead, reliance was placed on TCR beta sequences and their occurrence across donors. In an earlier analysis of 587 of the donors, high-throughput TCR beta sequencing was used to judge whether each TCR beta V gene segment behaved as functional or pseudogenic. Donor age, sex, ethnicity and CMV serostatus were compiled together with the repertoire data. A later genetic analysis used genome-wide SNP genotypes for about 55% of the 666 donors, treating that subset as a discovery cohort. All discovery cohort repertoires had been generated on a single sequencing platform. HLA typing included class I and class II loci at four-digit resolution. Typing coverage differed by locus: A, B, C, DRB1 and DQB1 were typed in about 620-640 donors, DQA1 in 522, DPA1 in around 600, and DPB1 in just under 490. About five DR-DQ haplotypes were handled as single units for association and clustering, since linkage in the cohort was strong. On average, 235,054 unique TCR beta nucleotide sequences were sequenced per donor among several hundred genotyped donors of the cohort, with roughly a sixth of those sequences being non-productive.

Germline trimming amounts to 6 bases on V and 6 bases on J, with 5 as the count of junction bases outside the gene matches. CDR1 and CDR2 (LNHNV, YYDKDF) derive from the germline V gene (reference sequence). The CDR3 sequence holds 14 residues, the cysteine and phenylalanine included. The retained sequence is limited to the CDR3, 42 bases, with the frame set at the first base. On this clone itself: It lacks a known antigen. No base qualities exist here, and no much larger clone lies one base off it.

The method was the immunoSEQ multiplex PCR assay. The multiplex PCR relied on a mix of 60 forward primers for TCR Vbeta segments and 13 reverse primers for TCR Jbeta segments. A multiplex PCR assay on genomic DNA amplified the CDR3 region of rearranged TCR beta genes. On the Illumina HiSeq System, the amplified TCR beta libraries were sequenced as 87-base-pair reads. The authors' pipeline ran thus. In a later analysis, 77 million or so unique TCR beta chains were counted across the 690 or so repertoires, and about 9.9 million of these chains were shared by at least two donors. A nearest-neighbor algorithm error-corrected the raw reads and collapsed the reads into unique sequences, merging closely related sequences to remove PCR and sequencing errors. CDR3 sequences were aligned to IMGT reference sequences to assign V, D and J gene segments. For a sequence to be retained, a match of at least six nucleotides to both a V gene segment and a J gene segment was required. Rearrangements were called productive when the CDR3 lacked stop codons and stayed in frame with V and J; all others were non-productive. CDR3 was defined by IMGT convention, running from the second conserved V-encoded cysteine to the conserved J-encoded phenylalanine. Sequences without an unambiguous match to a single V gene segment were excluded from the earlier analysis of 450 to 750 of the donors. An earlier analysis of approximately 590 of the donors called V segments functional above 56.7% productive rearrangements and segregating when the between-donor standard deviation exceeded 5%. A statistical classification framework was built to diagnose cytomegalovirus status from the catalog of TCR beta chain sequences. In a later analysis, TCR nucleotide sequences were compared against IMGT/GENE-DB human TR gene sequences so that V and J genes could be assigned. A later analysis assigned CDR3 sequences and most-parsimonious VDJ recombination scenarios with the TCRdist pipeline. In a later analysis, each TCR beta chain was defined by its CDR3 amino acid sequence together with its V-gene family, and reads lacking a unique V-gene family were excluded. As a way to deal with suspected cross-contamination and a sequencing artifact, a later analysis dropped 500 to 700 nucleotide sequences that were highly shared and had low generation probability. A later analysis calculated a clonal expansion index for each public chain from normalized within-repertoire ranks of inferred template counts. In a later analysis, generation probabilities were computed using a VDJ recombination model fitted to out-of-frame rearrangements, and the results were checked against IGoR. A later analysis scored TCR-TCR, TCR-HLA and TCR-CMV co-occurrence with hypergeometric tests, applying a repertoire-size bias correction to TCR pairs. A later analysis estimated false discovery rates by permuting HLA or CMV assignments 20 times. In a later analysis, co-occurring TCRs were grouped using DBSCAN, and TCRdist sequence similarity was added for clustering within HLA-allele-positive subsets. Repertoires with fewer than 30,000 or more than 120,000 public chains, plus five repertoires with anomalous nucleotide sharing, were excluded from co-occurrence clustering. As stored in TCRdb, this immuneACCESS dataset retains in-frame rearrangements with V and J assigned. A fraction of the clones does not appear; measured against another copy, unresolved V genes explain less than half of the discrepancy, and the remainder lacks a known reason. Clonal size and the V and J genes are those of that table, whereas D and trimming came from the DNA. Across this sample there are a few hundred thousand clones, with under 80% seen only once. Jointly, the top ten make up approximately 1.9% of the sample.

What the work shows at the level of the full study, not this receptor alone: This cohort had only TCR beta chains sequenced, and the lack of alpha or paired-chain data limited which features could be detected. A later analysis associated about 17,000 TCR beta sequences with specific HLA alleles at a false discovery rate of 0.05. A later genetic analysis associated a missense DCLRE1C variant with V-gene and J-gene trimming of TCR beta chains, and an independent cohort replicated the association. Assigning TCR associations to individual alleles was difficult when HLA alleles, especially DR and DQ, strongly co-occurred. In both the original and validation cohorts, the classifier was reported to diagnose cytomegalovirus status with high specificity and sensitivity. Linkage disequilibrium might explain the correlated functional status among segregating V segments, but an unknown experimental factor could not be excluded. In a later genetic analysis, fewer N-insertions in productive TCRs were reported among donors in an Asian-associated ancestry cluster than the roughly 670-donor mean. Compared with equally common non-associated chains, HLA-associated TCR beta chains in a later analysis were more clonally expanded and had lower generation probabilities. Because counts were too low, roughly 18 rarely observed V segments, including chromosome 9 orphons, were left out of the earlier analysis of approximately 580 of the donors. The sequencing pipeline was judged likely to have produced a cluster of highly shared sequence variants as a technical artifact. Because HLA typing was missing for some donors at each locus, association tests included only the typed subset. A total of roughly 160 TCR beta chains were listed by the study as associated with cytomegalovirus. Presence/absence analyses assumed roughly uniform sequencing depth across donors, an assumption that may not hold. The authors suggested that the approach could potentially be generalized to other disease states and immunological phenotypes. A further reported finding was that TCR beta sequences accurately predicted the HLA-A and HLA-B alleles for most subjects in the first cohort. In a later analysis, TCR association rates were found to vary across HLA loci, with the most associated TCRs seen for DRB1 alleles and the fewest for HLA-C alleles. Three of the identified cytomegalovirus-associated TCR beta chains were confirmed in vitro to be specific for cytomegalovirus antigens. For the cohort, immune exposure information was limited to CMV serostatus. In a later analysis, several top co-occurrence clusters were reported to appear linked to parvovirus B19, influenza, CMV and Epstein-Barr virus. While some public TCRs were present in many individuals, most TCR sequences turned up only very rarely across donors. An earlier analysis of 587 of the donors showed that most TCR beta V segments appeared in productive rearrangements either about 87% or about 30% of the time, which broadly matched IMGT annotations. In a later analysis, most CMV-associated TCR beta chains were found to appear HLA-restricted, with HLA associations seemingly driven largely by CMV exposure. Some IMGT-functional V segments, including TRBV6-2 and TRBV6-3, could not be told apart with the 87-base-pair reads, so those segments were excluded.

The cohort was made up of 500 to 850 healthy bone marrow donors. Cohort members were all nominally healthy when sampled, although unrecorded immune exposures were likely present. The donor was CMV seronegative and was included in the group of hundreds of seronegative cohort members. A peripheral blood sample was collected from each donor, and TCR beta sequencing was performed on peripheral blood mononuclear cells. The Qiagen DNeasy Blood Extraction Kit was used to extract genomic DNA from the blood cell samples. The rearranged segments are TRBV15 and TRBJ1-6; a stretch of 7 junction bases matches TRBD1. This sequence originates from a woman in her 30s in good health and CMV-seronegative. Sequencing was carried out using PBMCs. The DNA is TGTGCCACCAGGGGGGACAGCCCTAATTCACCCCTCCACTTT. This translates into CATRGDSPNSPLHF.